Below, 8 T cell receptor beta chains from the same sample are listed, as sequenced in a study of molecular identifiers for immune sequencing clone quantification (dated by TCRdb to the late 2010s). Library creation used PCR. Sequencer: NextSeq 500. TCRdb cleaned the public reads at Q25 with fastp, built clones with MiXCR and kept in-frame beta chains. Each entry is one CDR3 protein sequence, shown with its most common DNA and genes. The sample yields over 50,000 distinct CDR3 sequences; about a third were counted once. The leading ten clones occupy approximately 4.2% of the sample. The sequencing sample was made of naive CD8+ T cells from blood, with Jurkat cell RNA spiked in. The meaning of the sample's cell subset or site label: FACS-sorted CD8+CD4-CCR7+CD45RA+ naive T cells. Receptors were obtained from a human donor in good health. Some libraries in this study had Jurkat cell RNA spiked in.

This clonotype was detected many times. V is TRBV6-2 or TRBV6-3 and J is TRBJ1-5, with TRBD1 matching over 9 bases. V was clipped by 2 bases and J by 2 bases; unmatched bases: 4. CDR1 MNHEY and CDR2 SVGEGT come from the germline V gene. CDR3 length: 16 residues. The CDR3: CASSYAGTGRNQPQHF. In DNA form, the CDR3 reads TGTGCCAGCAGTTACGCCGGGACAGGGCGCAATCAGCCCCAGCATTTT.

The rearrangement links TRBV4-3 to TRBJ1-4, with D perhaps matching TRBD1 (5 bases). V lost 0 bases to trimming and J lost 8 bases, with 13 bases between them. Germline loops: CDR1 LGHNA, CDR2 YSLEER. The CDR3 length is 15 residues. The CDR3: CASSQEGVLAEKLFF. The CDR3, as DNA: TGCGCCAGCAGCCAAGAGGGGGTGCTAGCAGAAAAACTGTTTTTT.

This rearrangement joins TRBV27 to TRBJ1-6; 8 nucleotides line up with TRBD1. The CDR3 covers 17 residues. The V and J ends lost 4 bases and 4 bases, in that order; junction bases with no gene match: 9. The germline V gene has CDR1 MNHEY and CDR2 SMNVEV (reference sequence). CDR3: CASSSTGGTSYNSPLHF. The CDR3 DNA reads TGTGCCAGCAGTTCCACAGGGGGAACAAGTTATAATTCACCCCTCCACTTT.

The chain recombines TRBV28 with TRBJ2-7, with 7 bases lining up with TRBD2. V shed 1 base and J 4 bases; nucleotides not matched to a gene: 7. Germline assignment: CDR1 MDHEN and CDR2 SYDVKM. The CDR3 consists of 15 residues. CDR3: CASSLYSGGGYEQYF. The CDR3 DNA reads as TGTGCCAGCAGTTTATACTCGGGAGGAGGTTACGAGCAGTACTTC. Complete variable domain (other parts from reference TRBV28 and TRBJ2-7): DVKVTQSSRYLVKRTGEKVFLECVQDMDHENMFWYRQDPGLGLRLIYFSYDVKMKEKGDIPEGYSVSREKKERFSLILESASTNQTSMYLCASSLYSGGGYEQYFGPGTRLTVT.

This clonotype was detected only a few times. This sequence joins TRBV20-1 and TRBJ2-7, with 8 bases aligning to TRBD2. The germline gives CDR1 DFQATT, CDR2 SNEGSKA (reference sequence). The CDR3 runs to 15 residues. V trimming: 1 base; J trimming: 3 bases; junction bases outside the gene matches: 8. As DNA, the CDR3 is TGCAGTGCTAGAGCTACAAGCGGGAGAAGCTACGAGCAGTACTTC. It encodes CSARATSGRSYEQYF.

The chain couples TRBV28 to TRBJ1-5; D is unclear. The CDR3 loop spans 13 amino acids. Germline assignment: CDR1 MDHEN and CDR2 SYDVKM. V was trimmed by 5 bases and J by 3 bases, leaving 8 bases between them. The CDR3 protein is CASSHQSNQPQHF. The CDR3 DNA is TGTGCCAGCAGTCATCAATCCAATCAGCCCCAGCATTTT.

This clonotype was picked up many times. The gene calls are TRBV5-4 and TRBJ2-2; a weak D match, TRBD2 (6 bases). CDR3 size: 14 residues. Germline V lookup: CDR1 SGHNT, CDR2 YYREEE (reference sequence). V shed 3 bases and J shed 6 bases, with 12 bases lying between them. CDR3 sequence: CASSWGLPPGELFF. The CDR3 nucleotides are TGTGCCAGCAGCTGGGGACTTCCCCCCGGGGAGCTGTTTTTT. Full variable domain (remainder filled in from reference TRBV5-4 and TRBJ2-2): ETGVTQSPTHLIKTRGQQVTLRCSSQSGHNTVSWYQQALGQGPQFIFQYYREEENGRGNFPPRFSGLQFPNYSSELNVNALELDDSALYLCASSWGLPPGELFFGEGSRLTVL.

V and J are TRBV27 and TRBJ2-2; tentatively, D is TRBD1 (6 bases). The CDR3 has 11 amino acids. Germline loops: CDR1 MNHEY, CDR2 SMNVEV (reference sequence). Trimming took 11 bases from V and 4 from J, leaving 8 bases between them. CDR3 DNA: TGTGCCGCAGGGGTCACCGGGGAGCTGTTTTTT. This gives the protein CAAGVTGELFF.